This TCR beta chain came from a study of regulatory T cells in long-lasting Graves disease. Findings of the study overall: Small sample size may have lowered accuracy. Favored gene segments in persistent disease were TRBV28, TRBJ1-2 and TRBJ2-5.

This CDR3 contains 14 residues. The germline V gene encodes CDR1 MDHEN and CDR2 SYDVKM. Trimming took off 1 base at V and 4 bases at J, with 10 bases between the two ends. Time point of the sample: newly diagnosed GD, antithyroid drugs for less than 3 months. The TCR library was made from RNA that had been extracted from PBMCs in TRIzol. Construction of TCR beta libraries relied on iRepertoire HTBI primers and on Arm-PCR targeting CDR3 regions. TCRdb re-called the multiplex PCR reads with MiXCR, one entry per CDR3 protein. The sample includes roughly 510,000 distinct CDR3 sequences, approximately 16% of them seen just once. This clonotype showed up just a few times. Its cognate antigen is unknown. The data also belong to a second study, concerning T cells in Graves' hyperthyroidism and ophthalmopathy. Turning to that study: Each diagnosis was grounded in clinical symptoms, serum thyroxine and TRAb, thyroid ultrasound, and orbital computed tomography. Initially, a first-round RT-PCR of the TCR CDR3 employed the HTBI primer set.

This TCR was recovered from a man aged 18 to 30 with Graves disease. The specimen comprised peripheral blood mononuclear cells (PBMCs), sampled at new diagnosis, from a patient treated with antithyroid drugs. The genes are TRBV28 and TRBJ1-1; D may be TRBD1 (5 bases). CDR3 in DNA: TGTGCCAGCAGTTTATCGGCAGGGACCACTGAAGCTTTCTTT. Translating it yields CASSLSAGTTEAFF. The full variable domain, in which reference TRBV28 and TRBJ1-1 provide the parts outside the CDR3, is DVKVTQSSRYLVKRTGEKVFLECVQDMDHENMFWYRQDPGLGLRLIYFSYDVKMKEKGDIPEGYSVSREKKERFSLILESASTNQTSMYLCASSLSAGTTEAFFGQGTRLTVV.